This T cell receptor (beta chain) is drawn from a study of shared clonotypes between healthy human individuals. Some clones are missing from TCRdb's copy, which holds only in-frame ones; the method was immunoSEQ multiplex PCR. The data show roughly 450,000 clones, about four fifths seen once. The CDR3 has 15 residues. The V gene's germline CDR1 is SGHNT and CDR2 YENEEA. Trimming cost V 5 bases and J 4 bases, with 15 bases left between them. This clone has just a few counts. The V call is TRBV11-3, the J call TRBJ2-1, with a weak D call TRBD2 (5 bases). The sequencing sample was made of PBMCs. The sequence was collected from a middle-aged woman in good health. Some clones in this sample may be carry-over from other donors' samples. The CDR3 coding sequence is TGTGCCAGCAGCCCTAGCCTCACCCCTTACAATGAGCAGTTCTTC. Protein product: CASSPSLTPYNEQFF.